This passage covers 7 T cell receptor beta chains from one sample sequenced in a study of regulatory T cells in long-lasting Graves disease. Through Arm-PCR of CDR3 regions and iRepertoire HTBI primers, TCR beta libraries were built. Each CDR3 protein is one row after TCRdb ran MiXCR on the multiplex PCR reads. The data contain approximately 350,000 distinct CDR3 sequences, roughly 17% of them singletons. As to time point: newly diagnosed GD, antithyroid drugs for less than 3 months. From PBMCs, RNA was extracted and then used to make the TCR library. These data also featured in a second study, about T cells in Graves' hyperthyroidism and ophthalmopathy.

This specimen was peripheral blood mononuclear cells (PBMCs), taken at new diagnosis, from a patient treated with antithyroid drugs. These receptors were obtained from a man aged 35 to 55 with Graves disease.

The sample holds many counts of this clonotype. This chain links TRBV24-1 with TRBJ2-3, with 9 bases lining up with TRBD2. Trimming took 3 bases from V and 4 from J; bases not matched to a gene: 4. CDR3 size: 15 residues. Germline CDR1 reads KGHDR; CDR2 reads SFDVKD. CDR3 residues: CATSDPSGAPDTQYF. The CDR3 DNA sequence: TGTGCCACCAGTGATCCTAGCGGGGCGCCAGATACGCAGTATTTT.

This chain connects TRBV18 to TRBJ2-1; no clear D. The CDR3 spans 15 residues. V dropped 3 bases and J dropped 0 bases, with 9 bases sitting between them. In germline, CDR1 is KGHSH, CDR2 LQKENI. The CDR3 is CASSPQDGSYNEQFF. The CDR3 DNA reads as TGTGCCAGCTCACCTCAGGACGGCTCCTACAATGAGCAGTTCTTC. Drawing the rest from reference TRBV18 and TRBJ2-1, the complete variable domain is NAGVMQNPRHLVRRRGQEARLRCSPMKGHSHVYWYRQLPEEGLKFMVYLQKENIIDESGMPKERFSAEFPKEGPSILRIQQVVRGDSAAYFCASSPQDGSYNEQFFGPGTRLTVL.

The chain links TRBV27 to TRBJ2-3; 13 bases map to TRBD2. J lost 1 base, V lost 5 bases, and 6 bases had no gene match. This CDR3 is built from 17 residues. Per germline, CDR1 MNHEY and CDR2 SMNVEV (reference sequence). This CDR3 reads CASSTRLAGGGTDTQYF. The CDR3 nucleotides read TGTGCCAGCAGTACTAGACTAGCGGGGGGCGGCACAGATACGCAGTATTTT.

Sample share makes this clonotype medium-sized. This chain connects TRBV6-1 to TRBJ2-5; D possibly matches TRBD1 or TRBD2 (5 bases each). Trimming removed 4 bases at V and 1 base at J, with 10 bases between. The CDR3 has 14 residues. Germline V CDR1 and CDR2: MNHNS, SASEGT. CDR3: CASSARESQETQYF. The DNA of the CDR3 is TGTGCCAGCAGTGCCAGGGAGTCCCAAGAGACCCAGTACTTC.

V usage is TRBV5-5 and J usage is TRBJ1-2; TRBD1 is a possible D gene (5 bases). Trimming pared 0 bases from V and 3 bases from J, leaving 12 bases between. The CDR3 length is 15 residues. The V gene's germline CDR1 is SGHKS and CDR2 YYEKEE (reference sequence). The CDR3 region is CASSLVAGNYYGYTF. The CDR3 DNA reads TGTGCCAGCAGCTTGGTAGCAGGGAATTACTATGGCTACACCTTC. Supplemented by reference TRBV5-5 and TRBJ1-2, the full variable domain reads DAGVTQSPTHLIKTRGQQVTLRCSPISGHKSVSWYQQVLGQGPQFIFQYYEKEERGRGNFPDRFSARQFPNYSSELNVNALLLGDSALYLCASSLVAGNYYGYTFGSGTRLTVV.

This clonotype was counted at least ten times. V usage is TRBV5-4 and J usage is TRBJ2-3; 11 bases match TRBD2. The CDR3 loop spans 14 amino acids. Germline trimming cut 4 bases from V and 4 bases from J; bases unmatched to any gene: 2. CDR1 SGHNT and CDR2 YYREEE come from the germline V gene (reference sequence). CDR3 DNA sequence: TGTGCCAGCAGCGCGGGACTAGCGGCAGATACGCAGTATTTT. Protein: CASSAGLAADTQYF.

This clonotype was seen ten or more times. This chain connects TRBV10-3 to TRBJ1-5; D possibly corresponds to TRBD1 (6 bases). Germline CDR1 ENHRY, CDR2 SYGVKD. Trimming took off 10 bases at V and 7 bases at J, with 14 bases between the two ends. CDR3 length: 12 amino acids. CDR3: CATGGGRQPQHF. CDR3 nucleotide sequence: TGTGCCACTGGGGGGGGGCGACAGCCCCAGCATTTT.